One and the same sample provided the 10 T cell receptor beta chains below, sequenced in a study of shared clonotypes between healthy human individuals. Assay used: immunoSEQ multiplex PCR; TCRdb lists only in-frame clones, some missing. Seen here are 400,000 to 600,000 clones, 60% to 80% observed once, and the top ten hold around 13%. The material sequenced was PBMCs. The receptors come from a woman in her thirties or forties in good health. Some clones in this sample may be carry-over from other donors' samples.

The chain couples TRBV11-2 to TRBJ2-5, with 8 bases identical to TRBD2. The ends lost 4 bases at V and 4 bases at J; junction bases unmatched: 8. The CDR3 consists of 15 residues. From germline, CDR1 is SGHAT and CDR2 FQNNGV. The CDR3 DNA follows: TGTGCCAGCAGCTCAGGGAGCGGGAGCGGAGAGACCCAGTACTTC. As protein: CASSSGSGSGETQYF.

The rearrangement links TRBV10-1 to TRBJ2-5; no reliable D call. The end of the DNA aligns better with TRBJ2-7, so the J call may be wrong. This CDR3 comprises 12 residues. Germline V gene sequence: CDR1 WNHNN, CDR2 SYGVQD (reference sequence). The CDR3 DNA sequence: TGCGCCAGCAGTTTACCAGTTGGCGAGCAGTACTTC. Amino acids: CASSLPVGEQYF.

The rearrangement joins TRBV30 to TRBJ2-5, with D unresolved. Germline V CDR1 and CDR2: GTSNPN, SVGIG (reference sequence). CDR3 length: 16 amino acids. V was clipped by 0 bases and J by 8 bases, with 22 bases between them. CDR3 DNA sequence: TGTGCCTGGAGTGTCTTTATGGCGGTGTCAGCGTCAACCCAGTACTTC. Translation: CAWSVFMAVSASTQYF.

This clone occurred once. The V call is TRBV7-7, the J call TRBJ2-1; perhaps TRBD1 as D (5 bases). Trimming took off 5 bases at V and 5 bases at J, with 10 bases between the two ends. Germline V gene sequence: CDR1 SSHAT, CDR2 FNYEAQ (reference sequence). The CDR3 runs to 13 residues. The CDR3 DNA is TGTGCCAGCAGCCAAGACAGACACAATGAGCAGTTCTTC. Its protein is CASSQDRHNEQFF.

This clone turned up a few times. The chain joins TRBV2 to TRBJ1-5; TRBD1 matches at 7 bases. From germline, CDR1 is SNHLY and CDR2 FYNNEI. Trimming cost V 11 bases and J 2 bases; bases outside gene matches: 6. This CDR3 has 13 residues. The CDR3 nucleotides are TGTGCCGTTAACAGGGGCGGCAATCAGCCCCAGCATTTT. It specifies CAVNRGGNQPQHF.

The chain has TRBV27 and TRBJ1-2, with D maybe TRBD1 (5 bases). The V end was cut by 10 bases, the J end by 4 bases, with 22 bases between. The CDR3 covers 15 residues. The germline gives CDR1 MNHEY, CDR2 SMNVEV (reference sequence). The CDR3 DNA reads TGTGCCATCTCGATCGAGGCCTCAGGGCGCTATGGCTACACCTTC. This translates into CAISIEASGRYGYTF.

The gene calls are TRBV18 and TRBJ2-7, with D maybe TRBD1 (5 bases). The length of the CDR3 is 17 residues. V lost 3 bases and J 0 bases, leaving 18 bases between the germline ends. Germline lookup yields CDR1 KGHSH and CDR2 LQKENI. CDR3: CASSPIRGADSSYEQYF. DNA of the CDR3: TGTGCCAGCTCACCTATTAGAGGTGCCGACAGCTCCTACGAGCAGTACTTC.

As regards this clone: The germline gene is not matched at one end of the junction; a read error may be the cause. This rearrangement joins TRBV6-1 to TRBJ1-1; D unclear. The CDR3 is made up of 16 amino acids. Germline V gene sequence: CDR1 MNHNS, CDR2 SASEGT. DNA for the CDR3: TGTGCCATCAGTGAGTCTCGGGGTATAGGTTCGGCTGAAGCTTTCTTT. Encoded protein: CAISESRGIGSAEAFF.

This clone has at least ten counts. Other DNA sequences in the sample encode the same CDR3. J is TRBJ2-7 and V is TRBV30; D unresolved. The V end lost 7 bases, the J end lost 2 bases, and 21 bases lay between the germline ends. The CDR3 covers 15 residues. Per germline, CDR1 GTSNPN and CDR2 SVGIG (reference sequence). The CDR3 loop is CALALDQIVAYEQYF. CDR3 in DNA: TGTGCCTTAGCCTTGGACCAGATAGTGGCCTACGAGCAGTACTTC.

The chain has TRBV5-1 and TRBJ2-2; 8 bases map to TRBD2. Germline CDR1 and CDR2: SGHRS and YFSETQ. This CDR3 has 15 amino acids. The trim removed 0 bases at V and 4 bases at J, leaving 2 bases unmatched. The CDR3 protein is CASSLGAGATGELFF. The CDR3 DNA reads TGCGCCAGCAGCTTGGGAGCGGGAGCCACCGGGGAGCTGTTTTTT. Together with reference TRBV5-1 and TRBJ2-2, the CDR3 gives the full variable domain: KAGVTQTPRYLIKTRGQQVTLSCSPISGHRSVSWYQQTPGQGLQFLFEYFSETQRNKGNFPGRFSGRQFSNSRSEMNVSTLELGDSALYLCASSLGAGATGELFFGEGSRLTVL.